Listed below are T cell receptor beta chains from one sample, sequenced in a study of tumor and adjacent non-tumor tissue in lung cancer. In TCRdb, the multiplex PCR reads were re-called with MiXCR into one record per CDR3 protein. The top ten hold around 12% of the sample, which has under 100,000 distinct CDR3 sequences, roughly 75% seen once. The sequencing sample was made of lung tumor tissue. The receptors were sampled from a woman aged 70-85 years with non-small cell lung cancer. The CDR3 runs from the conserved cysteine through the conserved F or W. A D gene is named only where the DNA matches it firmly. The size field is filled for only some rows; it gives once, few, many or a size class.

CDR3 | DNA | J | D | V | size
CASSLLAGHHYNEQFF | TGCGCCAGCAGCCTATTAGCGGGACACCACTACAATGAGCAGTTCTTC | TRBJ2-1 | TRBD2 | TRBV5-1 | few
CASSTDRGYTGELFF | TGTGCCAGCAGCACGGACAGGGGATACACCGGGGAGCTGTTTTTT | TRBJ2-2 | TRBD1 | TRBV2 | few
CASSPQGDIYEQYF | TGTGCCAGCAGCCCCCAGGGGGACATCTACGAGCAGTACTTC | TRBJ2-7 | TRBD1 | TRBV6-6 | NA
CSVDITGLAEGREKFF | TGCAGCGTTGATATAACGGGACTAGCGGAAGGGCGCGAGAAGTTCTTC | TRBJ2-1 | TRBD2 | TRBV29-1 | NA
CASSLGLTVYNEQFF | TGTGCCAGCAGCTTAGGTCTAACGGTCTACAACGAGCAGTTCTTC | TRBJ2-1 | NA | TRBV7-3 | NA
CASRMQGAVRGTRYF | TGTGCCAGCAGAATGCAGGGGGCCGTTAGGGGGACACGGTACTTC | TRBJ2-5 | TRBD1 | TRBV6-5 | NA
CASRQRAVTQYF | TGTGCCAGCAGGCAAAGGGCGGTTACGCAGTATTTC | TRBJ2-3 | NA | TRBV12-3/TRBV12-4 | NA
CSVVDSMSYNEQFF | TGCAGCGTTGTCGATAGCATGTCCTACAATGAGCAGTTCTTC | TRBJ2-1 | NA | TRBV29-1 | medium-sized
CASSYGQLYGYTF | TGTGCCAGCAGCTACGGACAGTTATATGGCTACACCTTC | TRBJ1-2 | NA | TRBV5-4 | NA
CASSQHRKQEHTEAFF | TGCGCCAGCAGCCAACACCGTAAACAGGAGCACACTGAAGCTTTCTTT | TRBJ1-1 | NA | TRBV4-1 | NA
CASSSGGTEAFF | TGTGCCAGCAGCTCAGGGGGCACTGAAGCTTTCTTT | TRBJ1-1 | TRBD1 | TRBV5-6 | many
CASSQGPRDDKEQFF | TGTGCCAGCAGCCAAGGGCCAAGGGATGACAAAGAGCAGTTCTTC | TRBJ2-1 | NA | TRBV4-2 | NA
CVISASWDNISYEQYF | TGTGTCATCAGCGCAAGCTGGGACAATATCTCCTACGAGCAGTACTTC | TRBJ2-7 | NA | TRBV10-3 | once
CANSVVLAGVTGGYNEQLF | TGTGCCAACAGCGTCGTACTAGCGGGAGTGACTGGAGGGTACAATGAGCAGCTCTTC | TRBJ2-1 | TRBD2 | TRBV6-1 | NA
CASNLTSGSSYNEQFF | TGCGCCAGCAACTTGACTAGTGGAAGCTCCTACAATGAGCAGTTCTTC | TRBJ2-1 | NA | TRBV5-5 | NA
CASSLMGAYKQYF | TGTGCCAGTAGTTTAATGGGGGCCTACAAGCAGTACTTC | TRBJ2-7 | NA | TRBV12-3/TRBV12-4 | NA